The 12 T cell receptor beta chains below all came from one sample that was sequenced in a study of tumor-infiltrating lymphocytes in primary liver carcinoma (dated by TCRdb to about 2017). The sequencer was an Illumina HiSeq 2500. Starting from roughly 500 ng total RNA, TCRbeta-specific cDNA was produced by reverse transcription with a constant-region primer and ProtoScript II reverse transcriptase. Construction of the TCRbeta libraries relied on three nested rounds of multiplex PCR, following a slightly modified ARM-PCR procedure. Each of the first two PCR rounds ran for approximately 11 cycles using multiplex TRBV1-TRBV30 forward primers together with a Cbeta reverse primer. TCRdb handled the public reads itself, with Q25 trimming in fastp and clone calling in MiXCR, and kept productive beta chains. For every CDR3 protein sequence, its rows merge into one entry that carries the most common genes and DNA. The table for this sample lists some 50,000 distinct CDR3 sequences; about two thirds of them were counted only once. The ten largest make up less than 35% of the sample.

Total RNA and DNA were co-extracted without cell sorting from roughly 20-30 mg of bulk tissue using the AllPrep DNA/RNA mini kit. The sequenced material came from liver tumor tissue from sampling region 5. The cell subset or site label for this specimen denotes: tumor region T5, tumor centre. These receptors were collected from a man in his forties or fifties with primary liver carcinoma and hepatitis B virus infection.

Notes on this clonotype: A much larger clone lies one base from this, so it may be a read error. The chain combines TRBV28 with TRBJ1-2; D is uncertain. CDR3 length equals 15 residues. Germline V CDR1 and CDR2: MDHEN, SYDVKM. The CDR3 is CASSAINSLYYDYTF. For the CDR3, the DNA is TGTGCCAGCAGTGCCATTAACAGCCTCTACTATGACTACACCTTC.

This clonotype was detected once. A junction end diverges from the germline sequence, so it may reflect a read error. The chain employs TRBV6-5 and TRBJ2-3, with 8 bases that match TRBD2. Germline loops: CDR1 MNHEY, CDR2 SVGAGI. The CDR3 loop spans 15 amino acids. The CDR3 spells CASSPYSGITDMQYF. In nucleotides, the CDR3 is TGTGCGAGCAGTCCCTATAGCGGGATCACAGATATGCAGTATTTT.

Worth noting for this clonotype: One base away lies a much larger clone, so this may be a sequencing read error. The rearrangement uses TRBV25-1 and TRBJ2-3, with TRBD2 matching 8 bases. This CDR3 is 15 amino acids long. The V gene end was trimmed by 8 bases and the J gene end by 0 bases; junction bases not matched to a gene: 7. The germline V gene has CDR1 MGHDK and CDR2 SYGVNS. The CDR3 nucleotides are TGTGCCAGCCCCCGGACTAGCCAAAGCACAGATACGCAGTATTTT. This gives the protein CASPRTSQSTDTQYF. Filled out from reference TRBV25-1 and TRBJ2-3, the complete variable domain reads EADIYQTPRYLVIGTGKKITLECSQTMGHDKMYWYQQDPGMELHLIHYSYGVNSTEKGDLSSESTVSRIRTEHFPLTLESARPSHTSQYLCASPRTSQSTDTQYFGPGTRLTVL.

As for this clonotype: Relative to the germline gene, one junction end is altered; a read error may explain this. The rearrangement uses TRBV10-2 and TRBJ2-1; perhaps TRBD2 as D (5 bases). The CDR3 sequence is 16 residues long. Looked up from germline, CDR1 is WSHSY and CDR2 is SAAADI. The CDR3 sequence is CASSLTTGSSDNEQFF. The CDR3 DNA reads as TGCGCCAGTAGTCTCACTACTGGGAGCTCCGACAATGAGCAGTTCTTC.

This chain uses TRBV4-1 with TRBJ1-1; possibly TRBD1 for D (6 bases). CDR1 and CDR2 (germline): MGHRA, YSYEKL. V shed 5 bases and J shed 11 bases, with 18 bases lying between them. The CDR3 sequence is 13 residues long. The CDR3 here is CASSYRENSEAFF. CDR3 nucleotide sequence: TGCGCCAGCAGCTACAGGGAGAACAGTGAGGCTTTCTTT.

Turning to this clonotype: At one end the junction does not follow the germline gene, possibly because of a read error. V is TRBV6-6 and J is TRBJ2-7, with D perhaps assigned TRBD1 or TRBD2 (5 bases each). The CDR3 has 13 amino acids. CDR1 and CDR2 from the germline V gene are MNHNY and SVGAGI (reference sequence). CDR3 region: CASSRTRGDEQCF. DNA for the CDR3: TGTGCCAGCAGTCGAACCCGAGGGGACGAGCAGTGCTTC.

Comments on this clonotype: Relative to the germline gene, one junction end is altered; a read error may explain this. CDR3: CASRLKGEQYF. The CDR3 DNA reads as TGTGCCAGCAGATTGAAGGGCGAGCAATACTTC. The chain is built from TRBV13 and TRBJ2-7; D not resolved. The CDR3 is made up of 11 amino acids. Germline assignment: CDR1 PRHDT and CDR2 FYEKMQ (reference sequence).

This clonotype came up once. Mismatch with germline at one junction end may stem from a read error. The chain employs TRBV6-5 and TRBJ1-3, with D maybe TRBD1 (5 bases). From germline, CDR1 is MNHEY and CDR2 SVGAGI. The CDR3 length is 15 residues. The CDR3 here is CTSSFGANSENTIYF. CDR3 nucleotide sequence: TGTACCAGCAGTTTCGGGGCCAACTCTGAAAACACCATATATTTT.

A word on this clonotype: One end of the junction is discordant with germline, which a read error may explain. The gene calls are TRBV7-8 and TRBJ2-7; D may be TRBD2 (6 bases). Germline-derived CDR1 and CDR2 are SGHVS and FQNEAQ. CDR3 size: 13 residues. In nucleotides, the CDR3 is TGCGCCAGCAGGAGGGATACATCCTACGAGCAGTACTTC. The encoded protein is CASRRDTSYEQYF.

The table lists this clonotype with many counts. This CDR3 reads CASSLGQQGGYTF. The CDR3, as DNA: TGTGCCAGCAGCTTAGGCCAGCAGGGTGGCTACACCTTC. J is TRBJ1-2 and V is TRBV7-9; weak D call: TRBD1 (5 bases). CDR1 is SEHNR, CDR2 FQNEAQ, per germline (reference sequence). V lost 1 base to trimming and J lost 7 bases, with 10 bases between them. This CDR3 spans 13 amino acids. The complete variable domain, with remaining parts taken from reference TRBV7-9 and TRBJ1-2, reads DTGVSQNPRHKITKRGQNVTFRCDPISEHNRLYWYRQTLGQGPEFLTYFQNEAQLEKSRLLSDRFSAERPKGSFSTLEIQRTEQGDSAMYLCASSLGQQGGYTFGSGTRLTVV.

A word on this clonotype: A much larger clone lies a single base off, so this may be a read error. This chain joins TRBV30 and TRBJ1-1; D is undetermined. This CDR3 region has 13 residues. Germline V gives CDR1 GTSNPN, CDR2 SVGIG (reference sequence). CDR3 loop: CDWSEKGDTEAFF. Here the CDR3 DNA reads TGTGACTGGAGTGAGAAGGGTGACACTGAAGCTTTCTTT.

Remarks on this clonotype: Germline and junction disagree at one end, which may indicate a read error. The CDR3 nucleotides read TGCGTCAGCAGTCGGGACAGGGTTTTCGTCGGGGAGCTGTTTTTT. This sequence encodes CVSSRDRVFVGELFF. The chain employs TRBV4-1 and TRBJ2-2; 9 nucleotides align to TRBD1. CDR1 MGHRA and CDR2 YSYEKL come from the germline V gene. CDR3 length equals 15 residues.